This TCR beta chain derives from a study of blood T cell repertoires in COVID-19. Whole-study context: Researchers got acute and convalescent COVID-19 samples from the United States, Italy and Spain. In each case, the material was cDNA or gDNA derived from T cells, B-cell-depleted T cells, or PBMCs.

Germline CDR1 is WSHSY and CDR2 is SAAADI. This CDR3 region has 14 residues. V gave up 6 bases and J gave up 0 bases, with 6 bases separating them. In the study's own analysis: Estimated nucleated cell counts came from reference gene primer amplification. The data were produced by immunoSEQ multiplex PCR, yet TCRdb's version contains in-frame clones alone and is incomplete. V and J calls plus clone size are reproduced from that table; the DNA served to infer D and trimming. Among approximately 190,000 clones listed, over 75% were seen once. The chain recombines TRBV10-2 with TRBJ2-6, with D hard to call. The receptor was derived from a man in his fifties or sixties with acute or convalescent COVID-19. The material sequenced was peripheral blood. For the CDR3, the DNA is TGCGCCAGCAGGGCGGACTCTGGGGCCAACGTCCTGACTTTC. Protein sequence: CASRADSGANVLTF.